This T cell receptor (beta chain) appears in the sequencing data of a study of CD8 T cells in Susac syndrome. The patients who served as multiple sclerosis controls were treatment-naive and had stable or active relapsing-remitting disease that fulfilled the revised McDonald criteria. A quantity of about 0.5 to 1 ug RNA underwent reverse transcription using random hexamers. TCRdb re-called the immunoSEQ multiplex PCR reads through MiXCR, storing one row per CDR3 protein. The sample contains around 270,000 distinct CDR3 sequences, around 91% of which appear only once. The table lists this clonotype with a count of one. The receptor was isolated from a human donor with multiple sclerosis. Sequencing input: CD8+ T cells from PBMCs.

For the CDR3, the DNA is TGTGCCAGCAGCGTCGGACTAGCGGGAGTATACGAGCAGTACTTC. It yields the protein CASSVGLAGVYEQYF. The chain combines TRBV7-2 with TRBJ2-7, with 13 bases fitting TRBD2. The V gene's germline CDR1 is SGHTA and CDR2 FQGNSA. The CDR3 is made up of 15 amino acids. V shed 5 bases and J 4 bases; nucleotides not matched to a gene: 5. The full variable domain, its missing parts supplied by reference TRBV7-2 and TRBJ2-7, is GAGVSQSPSNKVTEKGKDVELRCDPISGHTALYWYRQSLGQGLEFLIYFQGNSAPDKSGLPSDRFSAERTGGSVSTLTIQRTQQEDSAVYLCASSVGLAGVYEQYFGPGTRLTVT.